The rows below give T cell receptor beta chains drawn from one sample of a study of T-cell reconstitution after alpha-beta-depleted transplantation in children. From the PCR reads, TCRdb called clonotypes with MiXCR, one entry per CDR3 protein. Of about 400,000 distinct CDR3 sequences listed, just over 20% are singletons. The sequencing here drew on PBMCs from the stem cell graft donor, taken from the stem cell graft. The receptors were gathered from a human donor who donated a stem cell graft to a child with acute myeloid leukemia. CDR3s include the opening cysteine and the closing phenylalanine or tryptophan. Each record gives: J gene, V gene, clone size, D gene, CDR3 length, CDR3 protein, CDR3 DNA. D genes are given only for firm matches. Not every row has a clone size; where given, it reads once, few, many or a size class.

TRBJ1-2 | TRBV20-1 | many | NA | 13 | CSARDRLNYGYTF | TGCAGTGCTAGAGATCGACTAAACTATGGCTACACCTTC
TRBJ2-1 | TRBV10-3 | NA | NA | 14 | CASSRDSADNEQFF | TGTGCCTCCTCCAGGGACTCGGCCGACAATGAGCAGTTCTTC
TRBJ2-1 | TRBV7-9 | few | NA | 14 | CASSPSGGNNEQFF | TGTGCCAGCAGCCCCAGCGGCGGAAACAATGAGCAGTTCTTC
TRBJ2-1 | TRBV28 | NA | TRBD1 | 18 | CASSLNGGTGGLWNEQFF | TGTGCCAGCAGTTTAAATGGCGGGACAGGGGGTCTTTGGAATGAGCAGTTCTTC
TRBJ2-5 | TRBV28 | NA | TRBD2 | 16 | CASSFGLAGGEETQYF | TGTGCCAGCAGTTTCGGACTAGCGGGAGGGGAAGAGACCCAGTACTTC
TRBJ2-2 | TRBV7-9 | NA | TRBD2 | 16 | CASSPLAALNPGELFF | TGTGCCAGCAGCCCCCTAGCGGCCCTCAATCCCGGGGAGCTGTTTTTT
TRBJ2-1 | TRBV11-2 | few | NA | 16 | CASSLRDTRSYNEQFF | TGTGCCAGCAGCTTACGGGACACCCGCTCCTACAATGAGCAGTTCTTC
TRBJ1-3 | TRBV5-1 | NA | TRBD1 | 15 | CASSPGQGSGNTIYF | TGCGCCAGCAGCCCGGGACAGGGGAGCGGAAACACCATATATTTT
TRBJ1-3 | TRBV7-8 | NA | NA | 15 | CASSTYPSAGNTIYF | TGTGCCAGCAGCACCTACCCATCCGCTGGAAACACCATATATTTT
TRBJ1-5 | TRBV5-1 | NA | NA | 14 | CASSLMQGSQPQHF | TGCGCCAGCAGCTTGATGCAGGGAAGTCAGCCCCAGCATTTT
TRBJ1-5 | TRBV5-1 | NA | NA | 15 | CASSLYPEGNQPQHF | TGCGCCAGCAGCTTGTACCCCGAAGGCAATCAGCCCCAGCATTTT
TRBJ2-1 | TRBV29-1 | many | NA | 14 | CSVGGITGINEQFF | TGCAGCGTGGGGGGGATCACAGGGATTAATGAGCAGTTCTTC
TRBJ2-3 | TRBV7-2 | few | NA | 13 | CASSRPSTDTQYF | TGTGCCAGCAGCCGTCCTAGCACAGATACGCAGTATTTT
TRBJ2-1 | TRBV20-1 | once | TRBD2 | 15 | CSARTSESSYNEQFF | TGCAGTGCACGGACTAGCGAGAGCTCCTACAATGAGCAGTTCTTC
TRBJ2-1 | TRBV5-1 | NA | NA | 12 | CASSLEGRDVFF | TGCGCCAGCAGCTTGGAAGGGCGGGATGTGTTCTTC
TRBJ2-2 | TRBV20-1 | many | TRBD2 | 13 | CSAPAGGVGELFF | TGCAGTGCTCCAGCGGGAGGGGTCGGGGAGCTGTTTTTT